This T cell receptor (beta chain) was sequenced for a study of STAT5B mutations in CD4+ large granular lymphocyte leukemia (dated by TCRdb to between 2020 and 2023). The study in broad terms: Among healthy controls, the CDR3 'QG' motif was associated with a particular HLA allele. Flow cytometry on FACSCanto II or FACSVerse showed that the purified fractions were more than 95% pure among lymphocytes. The TCRbeta repertoires of CD4+ T-cell large granular lymphocyte leukemia patients were compared with the TCRbeta repertoires of healthy blood donors.

TCRbeta rearrangements were sequenced from genomic DNA using the immunoSEQ assay at survey resolution. Per the authors' processing: In the TCR sequencing data, the lowest productive clonotype frequency that could be detected was 2.59 x 10-5. Analyses included only productive TCRbeta rearrangements, meaning complete and in-frame sequences. The clonality of each sample was calculated as Simpson clonality in the immunoSEQ Analyzer version 3.0. Clones were grouped by frequency into very rare, small, medium, large (1-20%) or hyperexpanded (>20%) categories. Generation probabilities were estimated with OLGA 1.2.3, V-gene circos plots were generated with VDJtools, specificities were searched for in VDJdb, and CDR3 motifs were identified with GLIPH. Not all clones reach the TCRdb copy of this immuneACCESS table, which keeps in-frame sequences only. Checked studies attribute under half of the gap to unresolved V genes and leave the rest unexplained. V and J calls and clone size are copied from that table; D and trimming were computed from the DNA. In this sample the table shows about 19,000 clones, approximately 88% of which occur a single time. The ten largest clones represent about 12% of the sample.

Per the germline V gene (reference sequence), MNHNY is the CDR1 and SVGAGI is the CDR2. The CDR3 measures 15 amino acids from cysteine to phenylalanine. Kept here is only the CDR3 DNA, which spans 45 bases and is read in frame from base 1. Clipping removes 6 bases from V and 6 bases from J, with 13 as the unmatched junction base count. The healthy control group was made up of a few dozen blood donors, and the Finnish Red Cross blood service supplied their buffy coats. All TCR-sequenced material derived from peripheral blood: patient blood samples and healthy donor buffy coats. Peripheral blood mononuclear cells were isolated by Ficoll-Hypaque gradient centrifugation. For the healthy controls, CD4+ cells were obtained from buffy coats by magnetic purification. The Gentra Puregene Cell and Tissue kit was used to extract genomic DNA, and a Qubit 2.0 fluorometer was used to measure the amount of genomic DNA.

A remark on this clone: The target of this receptor is not known. No clone much larger than this one lies a single base away; base qualities are absent.

Points the paper makes about the study in general: The data were not HLA-matched, and the higher clonality in CD4+ T-LGLL than in CD8+ T-LGLL could be due to the relatively small sample size. Enrichment of TRBV06-family usage was observed among the top patient clones (8/27) relative to healthy controls (2/35). The main leukemic clonotypes were found to be private to each patient, although about 25% of the main leukemic clonotypes were detected at low frequency in the non-leukemic repertoires of other patients. Compared with healthy CD4+ repertoires, CD4-sorted patient repertoires appeared more clonal, and this difference remained even after the putative leukemic clones were removed.

The sequenced sample was CD4+ T cells from blood buffy coats. The sequence was obtained from a human donor in good health. This chain joins TRBV6-6 to TRBJ2-7; 8 central bases correspond to TRBD1. The CDR3 in this case is CASRGFETGDAEQYF. The DNA reads TGTGCCAGCAGGGGCTTTGAGACAGGGGATGCCGAGCAGTACTTC.